These 3 T cell receptor beta chains came from one sample sequenced in a study of CD8+CD57+ T cells in acquired aplastic anemia. Using genomic DNA as the template, TCR beta VDJ and CDR3 profiling was carried out. TCRdb fed the reads into MiXCR, producing one record per CDR3 protein. The table lists around 180,000 distinct CDR3 sequences, 45% to 60% of them singletons. Flow cytometry had shown expanded CD8+CD57+ cells in the patients chosen for sequencing. Material: sorted CD4+, CD8+, or CD8+CD57+ T cells (not recorded which) from PBMCs. The source of these receptors is a human donor with aplastic anemia.

The V call is TRBV15, the J call TRBJ2-7, with D possibly called TRBD1 or TRBD2 (5 bases each). The CDR3 has 15 residues. Trimming shortened V by 1 base and J by 1 base, and 11 bases separated the two germline ends. Per germline, CDR1 LNHNV and CDR2 YYDKDF (reference sequence). In nucleotides, the CDR3 is TGTGCCACCAGCAGAGCTCGGGACCGATCCTACGAGCAGTACTTC. Amino acids: CATSRARDRSYEQYF.

This clonotype was seen many times. This chain links TRBV19 with TRBJ2-7; weak D call: TRBD2 (6 bases). The germline CDR1 and CDR2 sequences are LNHDA and SQIVND (reference sequence). The CDR3 contains 16 residues. V dropped 5 bases and J dropped 0 bases, with 17 bases sitting between them. CDR3 nucleotides: TGTGCCAGTAGTGATATTGGAGGGACCTCCTCCTACGAGCAGTACTTC. Translated, it gives CASSDIGGTSSYEQYF. The full variable domain, with the rest looked up from reference TRBV19 and TRBJ2-7, is DGGITQSPKYLFRKEGQNVTLSCEQNLNHDAMYWYRQDPGQGLRLIYYSQIVNDFQKGDIAEGYSVSREKKESFPLTVTSAQKNPTAFYLCASSDIGGTSSYEQYFGPGTRLTVT.

The rearrangement links TRBV14 to TRBJ1-2; a possible D gene is TRBD1 (6 bases). Germline loops: CDR1 SGHDN, CDR2 FVKESK. The CDR3 contains 13 residues. Trimming left V 2 bases short and J 7 bases short, with 11 bases between. As DNA, the CDR3 is TGTGCCAGCAGCCAACTAGGGACAAGTGGCTACACCTTC. This codes for CASSQLGTSGYTF.